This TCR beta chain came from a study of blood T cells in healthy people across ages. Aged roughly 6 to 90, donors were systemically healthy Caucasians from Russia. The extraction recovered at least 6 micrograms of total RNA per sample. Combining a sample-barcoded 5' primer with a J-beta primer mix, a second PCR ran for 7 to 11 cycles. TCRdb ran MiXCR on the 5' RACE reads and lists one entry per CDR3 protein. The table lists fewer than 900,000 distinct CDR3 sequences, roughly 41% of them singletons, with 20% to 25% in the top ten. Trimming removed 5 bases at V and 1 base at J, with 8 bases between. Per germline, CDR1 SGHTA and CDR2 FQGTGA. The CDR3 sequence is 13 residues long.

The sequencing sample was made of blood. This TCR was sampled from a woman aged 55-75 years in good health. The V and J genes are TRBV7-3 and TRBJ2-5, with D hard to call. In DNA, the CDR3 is TGTGCCAGCAGCCGTGGGTTCCAAGAGACCCAGTACTTC. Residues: CASSRGFQETQYF. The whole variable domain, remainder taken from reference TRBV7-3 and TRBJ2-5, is GAGVSQTPSNKVTEKGKYVELRCDPISGHTALYWYRQSLGQGPEFLIYFQGTGAADDSGLPNDRFFAVRPEGSVSTLKIQRTERGDSAVYLCASSRGFQETQYFGPGTRLLVL.